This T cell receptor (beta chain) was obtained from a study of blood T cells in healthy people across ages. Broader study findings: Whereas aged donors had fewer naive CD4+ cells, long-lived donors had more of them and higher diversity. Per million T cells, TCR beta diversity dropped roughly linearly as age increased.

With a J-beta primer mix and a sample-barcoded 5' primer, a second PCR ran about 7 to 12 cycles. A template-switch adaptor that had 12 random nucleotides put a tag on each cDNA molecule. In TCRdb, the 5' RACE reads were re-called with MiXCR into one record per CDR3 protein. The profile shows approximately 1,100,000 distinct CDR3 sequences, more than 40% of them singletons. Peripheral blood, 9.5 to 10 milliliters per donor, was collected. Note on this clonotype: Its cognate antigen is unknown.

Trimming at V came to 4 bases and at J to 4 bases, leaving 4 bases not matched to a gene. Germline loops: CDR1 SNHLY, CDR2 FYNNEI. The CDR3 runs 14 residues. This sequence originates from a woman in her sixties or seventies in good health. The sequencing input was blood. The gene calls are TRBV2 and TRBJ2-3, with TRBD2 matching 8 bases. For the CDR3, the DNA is TGTGCCAGCAGTGCCGGACTAGCCCCAGATACGCAGTATTTT. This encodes CASSAGLAPDTQYF.